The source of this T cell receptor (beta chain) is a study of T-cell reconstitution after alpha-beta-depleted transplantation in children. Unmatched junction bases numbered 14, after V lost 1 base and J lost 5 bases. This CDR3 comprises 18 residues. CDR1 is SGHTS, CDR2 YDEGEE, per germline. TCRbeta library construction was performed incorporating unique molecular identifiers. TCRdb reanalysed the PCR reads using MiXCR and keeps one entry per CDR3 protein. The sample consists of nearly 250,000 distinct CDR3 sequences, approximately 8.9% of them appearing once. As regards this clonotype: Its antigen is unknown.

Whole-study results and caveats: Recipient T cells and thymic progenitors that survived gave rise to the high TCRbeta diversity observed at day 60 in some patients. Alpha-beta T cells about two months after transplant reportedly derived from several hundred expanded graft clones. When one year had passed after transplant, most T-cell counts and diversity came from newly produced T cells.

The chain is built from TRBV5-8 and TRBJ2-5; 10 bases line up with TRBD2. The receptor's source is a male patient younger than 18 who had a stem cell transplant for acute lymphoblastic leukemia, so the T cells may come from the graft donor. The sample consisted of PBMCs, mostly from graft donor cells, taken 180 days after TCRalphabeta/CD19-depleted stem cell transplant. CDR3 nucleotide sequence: TGTGCCAGCAGCTTGCGCCTGGAGCTAGCGGGAGCCAGGGAGACCCAGTACTTC. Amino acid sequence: CASSLRLELAGARETQYF.